These 21 T cell receptor beta chains were sequenced from one sample in a study of metastatic and nonmetastatic thyroid tumors (dated by TCRdb to 2019 to 2021). The receptor library was made with PCR. This sample was sequenced with an Illumina HiSeq 4000. TCRdb cleaned the public reads at Q25 with fastp, built clones with MiXCR and kept in-frame beta chains. This sample has about 59,000 clones in its table, and 25% to 35% of those were observed once. Of the sample, around a sixth is held by the ten largest clones. No patient had received any treatment before thyroid surgery. The sequenced sample was blood. Receptors originate from a female donor with papillary thyroid cancer or a benign thyroid nodule (not recorded which). Some clones in this sample may be carry-over from other donors' samples.

V gene TRBV12-3 or TRBV12-4 combines with J gene TRBJ2-7; 8 nucleotides agree with TRBD1. The trim removed 5 bases at V and 3 bases at J, leaving 9 bases unmatched. This CDR3 has 15 residues. CDR3 nucleotides: TGTGCCAGCAGTGTCGGGACAGGTACCATCTACGAGCAGTACTTC. This gives the protein CASSVGTGTIYEQYF.

This clone is judged medium-sized. The CDR3 is CASSVRGVYEQYF. The CDR3, as DNA: TGTGCCAGTAGTGTCAGGGGCGTCTACGAGCAGTACTTC. The rearrangement uses TRBV19 and TRBJ2-7, with a possible D match to TRBD1 (6 bases). In germline, CDR1 is LNHDA, CDR2 SQIVND (reference sequence). V lost 5 bases and J 3 bases, leaving 11 bases between the germline ends. This CDR3 region has 13 residues.

The gene calls are TRBV10-3 and TRBJ2-3; D gene uncertain. The CDR3 contains 15 residues. CDR1 is ENHRY, CDR2 SYGVKD, per germline. V lost 4 bases to trimming and J lost 4 bases, with 15 bases between them. In DNA, the CDR3 is TGTGCCATCAGTGCGGCAGGAACCAGCCCAGATACGCAGTATTTT. Translated: CAISAAGTSPDTQYF.

This clone has a handful of counts. The junction and the germline gene differ at one end; a read error may be behind it. The V call is TRBV25-1, the J call TRBJ1-1, with 9 bases fitting TRBD1. CDR3 length: 15 amino acids. From germline, CDR1 is MGHDK and CDR2 SYGVNS. CDR3 sequence reads: CASSIGWDRDTEALF. CDR3 nucleotide sequence: TGTGCCAGCAGTATTGGATGGGACAGGGACACTGAAGCTCTCTTT.

The chain uses TRBV7-2 and TRBJ1-1; D ambiguous. CDR1 and CDR2 (germline): SGHTA, FQGNSA. Trimming took 5 bases from V and 1 from J, leaving 8 bases between them. This CDR3 contains 13 residues. CDR3 nucleotide sequence: TGTGCCAGCAGCCCCGGACGGAACACTGAAGCTTTCTTT. It is translated as CASSPGRNTEAFF.

This clone was counted a few times. This chain joins TRBV9 and TRBJ2-7, with D perhaps assigned TRBD1 or TRBD2 (5 bases each). Germline loops: CDR1 SGDLS, CDR2 YYNGEE. This CDR3 region has 15 residues. Trimming left V 0 bases short and J 3 bases short, with 13 bases between. CDR3 sequence reads: CASSVDWGPSYEQYF. In DNA form, the CDR3 reads TGTGCCAGCAGCGTAGACTGGGGACCAAGCTACGAGCAGTACTTC. Based on the CDR3 plus reference TRBV9 and TRBJ2-7, the full variable domain is DSGVTQTPKHLITATGQRVTLRCSPRSGDLSVYWYQQSLDQGLQFLIQYYNGEERAKGNILERFSAQQFPDLHSELNLSSLELGDSALYFCASSVDWGPSYEQYFGPGTRLTVT.

There are a few counts of this clone. The CDR3 bases are TGTGCCAGCAGCCGGGACAACTCCTACGAGCAGTACTTC. As protein: CASSRDNSYEQYF. This rearrangement joins TRBV27 to TRBJ2-7; weak D call: TRBD1 (6 bases). Germline CDR1 MNHEY, CDR2 SMNVEV (reference sequence). CDR3 size: 13 residues. Deletions cut 6 bases from V and 0 bases from J, with 9 bases between.

This rearrangement joins TRBV7-2 to TRBJ2-7; D unclear. V was trimmed by 9 bases and J by 5 bases, leaving 23 bases between them. The CDR3 contains 15 residues. Per germline, CDR1 SGHTA and CDR2 FQGNSA. The CDR3 DNA reads TGTGCCAGTAGCCCCGCGTCCTCGGCCGTCCACGAGCAGTACTTC. This codes for CASSPASSAVHEQYF.

The chain is built from TRBV4-3 and TRBJ2-7; D might be TRBD2 (6 bases). Germline V gene sequence: CDR1 LGHNA, CDR2 YSLEER. This CDR3 has 14 residues. V was clipped by 0 bases and J by 6 bases, with 12 bases between them. CDR3 amino acids: CASSQERGYSEQYF. CDR3 nucleotides: TGCGCCAGCAGCCAAGAACGGGGGTACTCCGAGCAGTACTTC.

This clone came up many times. The V call is TRBV6-1, the J call TRBJ1-4; TRBD1 is a possible D gene (5 bases). In germline, CDR1 is MNHNS, CDR2 SASEGT. Trimming pared 5 bases from V and 6 bases from J, leaving 16 bases between. The CDR3 totals 15 residues. The CDR3 loop is CASSPNRYRDEKLFF. The CDR3 DNA is TGTGCCAGCAGTCCCAACAGGTACCGGGATGAAAAACTGTTTTTT.

This clone was detected a few times. The chain couples TRBV5-6 to TRBJ1-2; the D gene is possibly TRBD1 (5 bases). The CDR3 sequence is 17 residues long. Germline assignment: CDR1 SGHDT and CDR2 YYEEEE. V was trimmed by 0 bases and J by 2 bases, leaving 17 bases between them. The CDR3 loop reads CASSLVTTGTVNYGYTF. The DNA of the CDR3 is TGTGCCAGCAGCTTGGTGACTACCGGGACTGTAAACTATGGCTACACCTTC.

The V gene is TRBV20-1, the J gene TRBJ2-1; 8 bases match TRBD2. The V segment lost 0 bases and the J segment 3 bases; nucleotides outside the gene matches: 4. There are 15 residues in the CDR3. Germline lookup yields CDR1 DFQATT and CDR2 SNEGSKA (reference sequence). CDR3 region: CSARDQTSDYNEQFF. Written as DNA, the CDR3 is TGCAGTGCTAGAGACCAGACTAGCGACTACAATGAGCAGTTCTTC.

This chain connects TRBV7-2 to TRBJ1-2, with 7 bases identical to TRBD1. The CDR3 consists of 14 residues. Germline V lookup: CDR1 SGHTA, CDR2 FQGNSA. V dropped 6 bases and J dropped 3; count of bases not matched to a gene: 7. CDR3: CASSYRQGHYGYTF. DNA for the CDR3: TGTGCCAGCAGTTACCGACAGGGCCACTATGGCTACACCTTC.

On this clone itself: Different DNA sequences within this sample yield the same CDR3. The genes are TRBV12-3 or TRBV12-4 and TRBJ2-3, with D tentatively TRBD1 or TRBD2 (5 bases each). CDR3 size: 15 residues. With 6 bases removed from V and 6 bases from J, the gap between germline ends came to 19 bases. The DNA for the CDR3 is TGTGCCAGCAGATTTTGGGGACCGCAGTCGGATACGCAGTATTTT. Translating gives CASRFWGPQSDTQYF.

The rearrangement joins TRBV20-1 to TRBJ2-2; 8 bases are a match to TRBD2. CDR3 length: 13 amino acids. The germline V gene encodes CDR1 DFQATT and CDR2 SNEGSKA (reference sequence). The CDR3 nucleotides read TGCGCAGTCAGCGGGAGGAACACCGGGGAGCTGTTTTTT. It codes for CAVSGRNTGELFF.

In its sample, this clone is medium-sized. The chain uses TRBV15 and TRBJ1-2; D remains unclear. The CDR3 has 15 amino acids. Trimming took 0 bases from V and 8 from J, leaving 16 bases between them. CDR1 is LNHNV and CDR2 is YYDKDF in the germline V gene (reference sequence). The CDR3 is CATSRDELRVEGYTF. The CDR3 DNA is TGTGCCACCAGCAGAGATGAATTAAGGGTGGAAGGCTACACCTTC.

Only a few counts were recorded for this clone. V is TRBV6-1 and J is TRBJ2-7; the match to TRBD1 covers 8 bases. With V trimmed by 6 bases and J by 6 bases, 10 bases remained unmatched. The CDR3 extends over 14 amino acids. The germline CDR1 and CDR2 sequences are MNHNS and SASEGT. CDR3 DNA: TGTGCCAGCAGAGAAACGACAGGGGCCTCCGAGCAGTACTTC. This encodes CASRETTGASEQYF.

J is TRBJ2-5 and V is TRBV28, with D perhaps matching TRBD1 or TRBD2 (5 bases each). The CDR3 length is 13 residues. V lost 6 bases and J 2 bases, leaving 10 bases between the germline ends. The germline V gene encodes CDR1 MDHEN and CDR2 SYDVKM. The DNA for the CDR3 is TGTGCCAGCAGCCTGGGACCGCAAGAGACCCAGTACTTC. Its protein is CASSLGPQETQYF.

Ten or more counts support this clone. V usage is TRBV5-1 and J usage is TRBJ2-3; TRBD1 agrees at 8 bases. Per the germline V gene, CDR1 is SGHRS and CDR2 is YFSETQ. The CDR3 length is 17 residues. The ends lost 2 bases at V and 1 base at J; junction bases unmatched: 9. In DNA, the CDR3 is TGCGCCAGCAGCTTTGGCCTCGGGGGACAGGGCACAGATACGCAGTATTTT. As protein: CASSFGLGGQGTDTQYF.

The J gene is TRBJ1-3, the V gene TRBV28; no reliable D call. CDR3 length: 15 amino acids. The germline gives CDR1 MDHEN, CDR2 SYDVKM. The ends were cut back, 8 bases at V and 2 bases at J, with 16 bases in the middle. The CDR3 nucleotides are TGTGCCAGCCGGGAGACACTTACAACTGGAAACACCATATATTTT. Residues: CASRETLTTGNTIYF.

In this sample, this clone is medium-sized. V usage is TRBV27 and J usage is TRBJ1-1; D uncertain. There are 12 residues in the CDR3. CDR1 is MNHEY, CDR2 SMNVEV, per germline (reference sequence). Trimming took off 4 bases at V and 7 bases at J, with 10 bases between the two ends. In DNA form, the CDR3 reads TGTGCCAGCAGTTCCTTAGGGTATGAAGCTTTCTTT. This codes for CASSSLGYEAFF.